This entry is about one T cell receptor (beta chain). The antigen it recognizes is unknown. The sample holds no much larger clone one base away, and base qualities are not on file. At the junction V is shortened by 1 base and J by 8 bases; bases outside the gene matches: 4. CDR3 length: 13 amino acids, cysteine to phenylalanine. Just the 39-base CDR3 DNA is kept, in frame starting at base 1. The germline V gene supplies CDR1 SGHTA and CDR2 FQGNSA. This entry belongs to a study of OX40 agonist ivuxolimab in advanced cancers. For the wider study: Ivuxolimab was an agonistic, fully human IgG2 monoclonal antibody directed against OX40 (CD134), a costimulatory receptor. Prior anti-PD-1, anti-PD-L1 or anti-CTLA-4 therapy was permitted, and checkpoint inhibitors had been received by around 40% of dose-escalation patients. Intravenous ivuxolimab was administered to patients every 2 weeks at six dose levels: 0.01, 0.1, 0.3, 1.5, 3 and 10 mg/kg. Among the approximately 54 dose-escalation patients, roughly 20 had hepatocellular carcinoma, approximately 15 melanoma, 9 renal cell carcinoma and 9 head and neck cancer. Partial responses occurred in three dose-escalation patients: two with cutaneous melanoma and one with hepatocellular carcinoma. Peripheral TCRbeta sequencing was intended to test whether TCR sequence diversity was altered and clonal T-cell expansion was caused by ivuxolimab. The paper covers the monotherapy dose-escalation part of the phase I ivuxolimab trial, which included N ≈ 50 patients. In the dose-escalation cohort, 82.7% of patients were male, and the mean age was approximately 60 years, with a range of roughly 20 to 79. Findings and caveats that apply to the study as a whole: At doses of 0.1 to 3.0 mg/kg, clonal expansion of both CD4+ and CD8+ T cells in blood was seen between baseline and week 6. In partial responders in the 0.1-3.0 mg/kg groups, normalized peripheral clonal expansion was found to be among the lowest, especially among CD8+ T cells. Low levels of normalized T-cell clonal expansion were also seen in some patients who did not respond. On average, CD8+ T cells showed more expanded clones than CD4+ T cells after ivuxolimab. The antigen specificity of the peripheral T cells that underwent clonal expansion was not determined.

The trial excluded patients who had a history of autoimmune disease or were on systemic immunosuppression. Peripheral blood for TCR sequencing was collected from all dose cohorts at baseline, on cycle 4 day 1, and on cycle 7 day 1. The samples were drawn from a first-in-human, open-label, multicenter phase I dose-escalation trial of ivuxolimab. Adults with locally advanced or metastatic head and neck squamous cell, hepatocellular, melanoma or renal cell carcinoma were enrolled in the trial. Before TCR sequencing, CD4+ T cells and CD8+ T cells from peripheral blood were sorted into separate populations. For sequencing of the TCRbeta CDR3 region, genomic DNA was extracted from the sorted cells. The immunoSEQ Assay was used for sequencing of TCRbeta CDR3 regions. TCRdb mirrors the immuneACCESS table, restricted to in-frame sequences. Some clones are absent from its copies; in checked studies, under half trace to an unresolved V gene, and the reason for the others is unknown. This sample is represented by 67,000 or so clones; about 92% of them were singletons. The ten largest account for 1% to 1.2% of the sample.

The sequencing here drew on CD4+ or CD8+ T cells sorted from blood, taken in a trial of the OX40 agonist ivuxolimab. Rearrangement joined TRBV7-2 to TRBJ1-2, with 7 bases matching TRBD1. The origin of this receptor is an adult with an advanced solid tumor such as melanoma, head and neck, liver or kidney cancer. At the DNA level, the sequence is TGTGCCAGCAGCTTAGAGAGGGGGCTGGGCTACACCTTC. This translates into CASSLERGLGYTF.